Below, 26 T cell receptor beta chains from the same sample are listed, as sequenced in a study of shared clonotypes between healthy human individuals. Only in-frame clones appear in the TCRdb table, and some are missing; sequencing was by immunoSEQ multiplex PCR. The sample lists about 490,000 clones; about 82% were seen once. Material: PBMCs. The receptors come from a woman aged 35 to 49 in good health. Some clones in this sample may be carry-over from other donors' samples.

About this clone itself: A much larger clone lies one base from this, so it may be a read error. Other DNA sequences in the same sample also yield this CDR3. The chain employs TRBV30 and TRBJ1-1; 7 nucleotides line up with TRBD1. The CDR3 runs 15 residues. Germline CDR1 reads GTSNPN; CDR2 reads SVGIG (reference sequence). The CDR3 coding sequence is TGTGCCTGGAGTGTACTGGGACAGATGAACACTGAAGCTTTCTTC. It codes for CAWSVLGQMNTEAFF.

The chain is built from TRBV15 and TRBJ2-1; no firm D call. Germline V gene lookup returns CDR1 LNHNV and CDR2 YYDKDF (reference sequence). CDR3 size: 12 residues. Trimming shortened V by 0 bases and J by 8 bases, and 5 bases separated the two germline ends. The CDR3 here is CATSRDFYEQFF. CDR3 DNA: TGTGCCACCAGCAGAGATTTTTATGAGCAGTTCTTC.

The V and J genes are TRBV30 and TRBJ2-3; no clear D. The V and J ends lost 0 bases and 4 bases respectively, with 8 bases between them. The CDR3 sequence is 13 residues long. CDR1 and CDR2 from the germline V gene are GTSNPN and SVGIG (reference sequence). The CDR3 region has the DNA TGTGCCTGGAGTGTACGTCTAGCAGATACGCAGTATTTT. This translates into CAWSVRLADTQYF.

The chain joins TRBV5-5 to TRBJ1-5, with D maybe TRBD1 (5 bases). The CDR3 contains 13 residues. The V gene lost 0 bases and the J gene lost 6 bases, with 7 bases spanning the gap. Per the germline V gene, CDR1 is SGHKS and CDR2 is YYEKEE (reference sequence). The CDR3 sequence: CASSLAGTQPQHF. The CDR3 DNA reads as TGTGCCAGCAGCTTGGCAGGGACTCAGCCCCAGCATTTT.

The chain couples TRBV28 to TRBJ1-1; 10 positions agree with TRBD1. In germline, CDR1 is MDHEN, CDR2 SYDVKM. The ends lost 5 bases at V and 6 bases at J; junction bases unmatched: 12. The CDR3 spans 16 residues. The DNA for the CDR3 is TGTGCCAGCAGTGTTCGCGGGGGACAGGGGCGCTCTGAAGCTTTCTTT. This translates into CASSVRGGQGRSEAFF.

The CDR3 nucleotides read TGTGCCAGCAGTGCCTTAGCGGGAGTGGGTCATACGCAGTATTTT. Translated, it gives CASSALAGVGHTQYF. The V gene is TRBV6-1, the J gene TRBJ2-3; 9 bases fit TRBD2. With 4 bases clipped from V and 7 bases from J, the junction kept 9 bases outside the gene matches. This CDR3 has 15 amino acids. The germline CDR1 and CDR2 sequences are MNHNS and SASEGT.

The V call is TRBV6-5, the J call TRBJ1-3; the D is unclear. The CDR3 is made up of 13 amino acids. Germline CDR1 and CDR2: MNHEY and SVGAGI. CDR3 sequence reads: CGTMQASGNTIYF. CDR3 bases: TGTGGCACTATGCAGGCCTCTGGAAACACCATATATTTT.

J is TRBJ1-1 and V is TRBV7-3; D gene uncertain. The CDR3 runs to 14 residues. Trimming removed 4 bases from V and 6 bases from J, with 15 bases in between. Per germline, CDR1 SGHTA and CDR2 FQGTGA. CDR3 loop: CASSSLTRSPEAFF. The CDR3 bases are TGTGCCAGCAGCTCCTTAACACGCAGCCCTGAAGCTTTCTTT.

J is TRBJ2-7 and V is TRBV4-1, with D perhaps matching TRBD2 (5 bases). Germline V CDR1 and CDR2: MGHRA, YSYEKL. This CDR3 contains 16 residues. V lost 1 base and J 1 base, leaving 14 bases between the germline ends. The CDR3 DNA reads TGCGCCAGCAGCCAAGTGGACTTGATAGTATCCTACGAGCAGTACTTC. Translated, it gives CASSQVDLIVSYEQYF.

This clone was counted many times. Other nucleotide sequences from this sample produce the same CDR3. The chain joins TRBV21-1 to TRBJ1-4. TRBV21-1 is reported as a pseudogene. CDR3 length equals 16 residues. CDR3 sequence reads: CASKDGEPATNEKLFF. In DNA, the CDR3 is TGTGCCAGCAAAGACGGGGAACCAGCAACTAATGAAAAACTGTTTTTT.

V and J are TRBV5-1 and TRBJ2-6, with D tentatively TRBD1 (5 bases). The germline V gene encodes CDR1 SGHRS and CDR2 YFSETQ. CDR3 size: 15 residues. V was trimmed by 0 bases and J by 1 base, leaving 5 bases between them. As DNA, the CDR3 is TGCGCCAGCAGCTTGGCAGGGTCTGGGGCCAACGTCCTGACTTTC. This codes for CASSLAGSGANVLTF. The entire variable domain, with the rest obtained from reference TRBV5-1 and TRBJ2-6, is as follows: KAGVTQTPRYLIKTRGQQVTLSCSPISGHRSVSWYQQTPGQGLQFLFEYFSETQRNKGNFPGRFSGRQFSNSRSEMNVSTLELGDSALYLCASSLAGSGANVLTFGAGSRLTVL.

The V call is TRBV18, the J call TRBJ2-3; a possible D gene is TRBD1 (6 bases). CDR3 length equals 17 residues. V shed 2 bases and J shed 1 base, with 16 bases lying between them. Looked up from germline, CDR1 is KGHSH and CDR2 is LQKENI. The CDR3 spells CASSPTRDRIGTDTQYF. In nucleotides, the CDR3 is TGTGCCAGCTCACCAACCCGAGACAGGATAGGCACAGATACGCAGTATTTT.

V gene TRBV28 combines with J gene TRBJ2-1; D call uncertain. The CDR3 covers 14 residues. Trimming shortened V by 1 base and J by 0 bases, and 4 bases separated the two germline ends. The germline V gene encodes CDR1 MDHEN and CDR2 SYDVKM. The CDR3 nucleotides read TGTGCCAGCAGTTTATCTAGCTCCTACAATGAGCAGTTCTTC. Protein sequence: CASSLSSSYNEQFF.

The chain has TRBV19 and TRBJ1-4; 11 nucleotides agree with TRBD1. Losses at the gene ends were 5 bases for V and 6 bases for J; bases not matched to a gene: 8. This CDR3 has 16 amino acids. Germline V lookup: CDR1 LNHDA, CDR2 SQIVND (reference sequence). The DNA of the CDR3 is TGTGCCAGTAGTTCCGGACAGGGGGCTTTGTATGAAAAACTGTTTTTT. It is translated as CASSSGQGALYEKLFF.

CDR3 region: CASSATGGYGYTF. The CDR3 nucleotides read TGCGCCAGCAGCGCAACAGGGGGCTATGGCTACACCTTC. V and J are TRBV4-1 and TRBJ1-2; TRBD1 matches at 8 bases. With V trimmed by 5 bases and J by 4 bases, 3 bases remained unmatched. Germline V gives CDR1 MGHRA, CDR2 YSYEKL. The CDR3 contains 13 residues.

CDR3 bases: TGCGCCAGCAGCCAAGGTCTGTCAGGGAGACAGTTCTTC. It yields the protein CASSQGLSGRQFF. The J gene is TRBJ2-1, the V gene TRBV4-3; D may match TRBD1 or TRBD2 (5 bases each). V lost 1 base to trimming and J lost 13 bases, with 14 bases between them. The CDR3 covers 13 residues. CDR1 is LGHNA and CDR2 is YSLEER in the germline V gene.

The J gene is TRBJ2-7, the V gene TRBV7-8; no definite D call. Trimming removed 7 bases at V and 0 bases at J, with 19 bases between. The CDR3 is 16 residues long. Germline CDR1 and CDR2: SGHVS and FQNEAQ. As DNA, the CDR3 is TGTGCCAGCAACCTCCAGAGGTTGGGAAGCTCCTACGAGCAGTACTTC. Protein sequence: CASNLQRLGSSYEQYF.

About this clone: A much larger clone differs by one base, so this may be a read error. The rearrangement uses TRBV10-3 and TRBJ1-1, with TRBD1 as a possible D gene (5 bases). Germline CDR1 reads ENHRY; CDR2 reads SYGVKD. This CDR3 contains 17 residues. The CDR3 loop reads CAISDPGVNPLGTEASF. DNA of the CDR3: TGTGCCATCAGTGACCCCGGGGTCAACCCTTTAGGGACTGAAGCTTCCTTT.

Only a few counts were recorded for this clone. This chain links TRBV7-3 with TRBJ2-5, with D perhaps matching TRBD1 or TRBD2 (5 bases each). The CDR3 consists of 15 residues. The germline V gene encodes CDR1 SGHTA and CDR2 FQGTGA. Trimming left V 4 bases short and J 4 bases short, with 16 bases between. The CDR3 loop is CASSSGAGRAETQYF. In DNA, the CDR3 is TGTGCCAGCAGCTCCGGCGCGGGCAGGGCAGAGACCCAGTACTTC.

In regard to this clone: An end of the junction does not agree with germline; a read error may underlie this. V gene TRBV7-7 combines with J gene TRBJ2-1; D gene uncertain. This CDR3 has 13 residues. Germline CDR1 and CDR2: SSHAT and FNYEAQ (reference sequence). DNA for the CDR3: TGTGCTAGCAGCTTAAGTGTAACCAGTGAGCAGTTCTTC. This encodes CASSLSVTSEQFF.

On this clone: A single base is all that separates this from a far larger clone, so a read error is likely. This chain links TRBV30 with TRBJ1-5, with D possibly TRBD1 on 5 matching bases. Trimming removed 1 base at V and 7 bases at J, with 11 bases between. This CDR3 is built from 13 residues. The germline gives CDR1 GTSNPN, CDR2 SVGIG (reference sequence). Here the CDR3 DNA reads TGTGCCTGGAGTGGGGGGAACGGGCAGCCCCAGCATTTT. Its protein is CAWSGGNGQPQHF. The full variable domain, in which reference TRBV30 and TRBJ1-5 provide the parts outside the CDR3, is SQTIHQWPATLVQPVGSPLSLECTVEGTSNPNLYWYRQAAGRGLQLLFYSVGIGQISSEVPQNLSASRPQDRQFILSSKKLLLSDSGFYLCAWSGGNGQPQHFGDGTRLSIL.

This clone was observed at least ten times. The J gene is TRBJ1-5, the V gene TRBV6-7, with 10 bases lining up with TRBD1. TRBV6-7 is filed as an ORF, its function uncertain. The V gene end was trimmed by 2 bases and the J gene end by 1 base; junction bases not matched to a gene: 11. This CDR3 is built from 19 residues. The CDR3 region has the DNA TGTGCCAGCAGTTACCCCCGGGACAGGGGAATGACGAGCAATCAGCCCCAGCATTTT. Protein product: CASSYPRDRGMTSNQPQHF.

The V gene is TRBV7-6, the J gene TRBJ2-2, with TRBD1 matching 7 bases. The CDR3 covers 17 residues. The V gene end was trimmed by 4 bases and the J gene end by 2 bases; junction bases not matched to a gene: 10. The germline gives CDR1 SGHVS, CDR2 FNYEAQ. The CDR3 sequence is CASSYSSQGDNTGELFF. The CDR3 DNA sequence: TGTGCCAGCAGCTACTCTAGTCAGGGGGATAACACCGGGGAGCTGTTTTTT.

This chain joins TRBV7-2 and TRBJ1-4, with D hard to call. CDR1 SGHTA and CDR2 FQGNSA come from the germline V gene. Trimming removed 5 bases at V and 4 bases at J, with 14 bases between. This CDR3 is built from 15 residues. CDR3 nucleotides: TGTGCCAGCAGCCCAAACAAGCGTTATAATGAAAAACTGTTTTTT. It translates to CASSPNKRYNEKLFF.

This clone was counted a single time. The chain joins TRBV7-3 to TRBJ2-1; 7 nucleotides line up with TRBD2. J lost 5 bases, V lost 3 bases, and 4 bases had no gene match. The CDR3 is 14 residues long. Germline loops: CDR1 SGHTA, CDR2 FQGTGA. The CDR3 here is CASSFGTTHNEQFF. DNA of the CDR3: TGTGCCAGCAGCTTCGGGACTACCCACAATGAGCAGTTCTTC.

This chain joins TRBV21-1 and TRBJ2-7. TRBV21-1 represents a pseudogene. The CDR3 consists of 15 residues. The CDR3 is CASSKEDGLRWEQYF. In nucleotides, the CDR3 is TGTGCCAGCAGCAAAGAGGACGGTCTGAGGTGGGAGCAGTACTTC.